The 29 T cell receptor beta chains presented below share a single source sample, sequenced in a study of blood T cell repertoires in COVID-19. TCRdb's table, derived via immunoSEQ multiplex PCR, lists solely in-frame clones and lacks some. The repertoire has 180,000 or so clones, about 85% of them found once; the top ten carry about 18%. Sample: peripheral blood. Source of these receptors: a person aged 65-85 years with COVID-19, enrolled during active disease.

DNA for the CDR3: TGTGCCAGCAGTTACTCGACTGCGGGGGAGGACACCATATATTTT. Translation gives CASSYSTAGEDTIYF. The chain carries TRBV6-5 and TRBJ1-3, with D possibly matching TRBD1 (5 bases). V shed 0 bases and J shed 8 bases, with 14 bases lying between them. There are 15 residues in the CDR3. CDR1 MNHEY and CDR2 SVGAGI come from the germline V gene.

This chain uses TRBV19 with TRBJ1-6; D remains unclear. Germline V gene sequence: CDR1 LNHDA, CDR2 SQIVND (reference sequence). Trimming left V 3 bases short and J 4 bases short, with 7 bases between. The CDR3 spans 14 residues. The CDR3 is CASSISRYNSPLHF. The DNA of the CDR3 is TGTGCCAGTAGTATCTCGAGATATAATTCACCCCTCCACTTT.

This sequence joins TRBV6-5 and TRBJ1-2, with D perhaps matching TRBD1 (6 bases). The CDR3 sequence is 15 residues long. Germline assignment: CDR1 MNHEY and CDR2 SVGAGI. V was trimmed by 7 bases and J by 8 bases, leaving 23 bases between them. CDR3: CASIKFQGLKGGYTF. The CDR3 nucleotides read TGTGCCAGCATTAAATTCCAGGGGTTGAAAGGCGGCTACACCTTC.

This chain links TRBV19 with TRBJ2-1, with 7 bases lining up with TRBD2. The CDR3 runs to 15 residues. Trimming removed 4 bases from V and 0 bases from J; junction bases left unmatched: 3. Germline V CDR1 and CDR2: LNHDA, SQIVND (reference sequence). As DNA, the CDR3 is TGTGCCAGTAGTAACCGCGGGAGCTCCTACAATGAGCAGTTCTTC. Protein: CASSNRGSSYNEQFF.

The count of this clone is one. This chain connects TRBV7-3 to TRBJ2-1; 7 nucleotides align to TRBD1. The CDR3 has 14 residues. In germline, CDR1 is SGHTA, CDR2 FQGTGA. The V segment lost 2 bases and the J segment 7 bases; nucleotides outside the gene matches: 5. CDR3 bases: TGTGCCAGCAGCTTAGGGACAGCCAATAATGAGCAGTTCTTC. As protein: CASSLGTANNEQFF.

The chain couples TRBV29-1 to TRBJ1-5, with D hard to call. CDR1 is SQVTM and CDR2 is ANQGSEA in the germline V gene. The CDR3 consists of 13 residues. V was cut by 4 bases and J by 4 bases, with 11 bases left in between. The CDR3 loop reads CSVASGWNQPQHF. CDR3 coding DNA: TGCAGCGTTGCGTCCGGTTGGAATCAGCCCCAGCATTTT.

As to this clone: At one of its ends the junction is not consistent with the germline gene, which may arise from a read error. The gene calls are TRBV11-2 and TRBJ2-1; 10 bases line up with TRBD1. The CDR3 length is 17 residues. Germline CDR1 is SGHAT and CDR2 is FQNNGV. Written as DNA, the CDR3 is TGTGCCAGCAGCCCTAGTCGGGGAGGGACAGGGGACAAAGAGCAGTTCTTC. This encodes CASSPSRGGTGDKEQFF.

The J gene is TRBJ2-7, the V gene TRBV19; D is unclear. The CDR3 is made up of 12 amino acids. Trimming removed 5 bases at V and 1 base at J, with 6 bases between. Germline lookup yields CDR1 LNHDA and CDR2 SQIVND (reference sequence). CDR3 loop: CASSSRSYEQYF. In nucleotides, the CDR3 is TGTGCCAGTAGTTCTCGGTCCTACGAGCAGTACTTC.

This clone was counted once. The chain employs TRBV19 and TRBJ2-7; D might be TRBD1 (5 bases). Germline V gene data show CDR1 as LNHDA and CDR2 as SQIVND (reference sequence). The CDR3 loop spans 13 amino acids. The V end was cut by 6 bases, the J end by 4 bases, with 13 bases between. CDR3 coding DNA: TGTGCCAGTAGCCCCCAGGGATTTTACGAGCAGTACTTC. Its protein is CASSPQGFYEQYF.

The J gene is TRBJ2-1, the V gene TRBV12-3 or TRBV12-4; D ambiguous. Trimming removed 8 bases at V and 0 bases at J, with 8 bases between. CDR3 size: 13 residues. In DNA form, the CDR3 reads TGTGCCAGCTCAGTTAACTCCTACAATGAGCAGTTCTTC. This sequence encodes CASSVNSYNEQFF.

For the CDR3, the DNA is TGCGCCAGCAGGGGTAGCGGGATATACGAGCAGTACTTC. As protein: CASRGSGIYEQYF. The chain is built from TRBV5-1 and TRBJ2-7; the match to TRBD2 covers 8 bases. The CDR3 is 13 residues long. Per germline, CDR1 SGHRS and CDR2 YFSETQ. V lost 5 bases to trimming and J lost 4 bases; unmatched junction nucleotides: 5. The whole variable domain, remainder taken from reference TRBV5-1 and TRBJ2-7, is KAGVTQTPRYLIKTRGQQVTLSCSPISGHRSVSWYQQTPGQGLQFLFEYFSETQRNKGNFPGRFSGRQFSNSRSEMNVSTLELGDSALYLCASRGSGIYEQYFGPGTRLTVT.

To note about this clone: Other DNA sequences of this sample code for an identical CDR3. The chain carries TRBV6-5 and TRBJ1-5; tentatively, D is TRBD1 (5 bases). Looked up from germline, CDR1 is MNHEY and CDR2 is SVGAGI. The germline V and J ends were trimmed by 6 bases and 0 bases, with 9 bases remaining between them. The CDR3 loop spans 14 amino acids. Here the CDR3 reads CASSATDSNQPQHF. In nucleotides, the CDR3 is TGTGCCAGCAGCGCGACAGATAGCAATCAGCCCCAGCATTTT.

The chain joins TRBV19 to TRBJ2-7; 7 nucleotides line up with TRBD2. The CDR3 sequence is 13 residues long. Germline values: CDR1 LNHDA, CDR2 SQIVND (reference sequence). J gave up 5 bases and V 5 bases, and 6 bases lay outside the gene matches. The CDR3 DNA reads TGTGCCAGTAGTGGCTCAGGGAGGGACGAGCAGTACTTC. This codes for CASSGSGRDEQYF.

The chain couples TRBV4-2 to TRBJ2-1, with D hard to call. Per germline, CDR1 LGHNA and CDR2 YNFKEQ. This CDR3 has 12 residues. Trimming removed 3 bases at V and 4 bases at J, with 4 bases between. Here the CDR3 reads CASSQAYNEQFF. The DNA for the CDR3 is TGTGCCAGCAGCCAGGCTTACAATGAGCAGTTCTTC.

The V and J genes are TRBV3-1 (or the pseudogene TRBV3-2) and TRBJ1-6; D remains ambiguous. There are 14 residues in the CDR3. CDR1 LGHDT and CDR2 YNNKEL come from the germline V gene (reference sequence). Trimming took off 2 bases at V and 3 bases at J, with 5 bases between the two ends. The CDR3 sequence: CASSQSRYNSPLHF. The DNA for the CDR3 is TGTGCCAGCAGCCAATCGCGCTATAATTCACCCCTCCACTTT.

The rearrangement joins TRBV28 to TRBJ1-1, with a possible D match to TRBD1 (5 bases). CDR3 length equals 14 residues. Deletions cut 10 bases from V and 7 bases from J, with 22 bases between. Germline CDR1 is MDHEN and CDR2 is SYDVKM. CDR3 loop: CAISLFDRGGEAFF. Written as DNA, the CDR3 is TGTGCCATCTCCCTCTTTGATAGGGGCGGTGAAGCTTTCTTT.

The rearrangement joins TRBV28 to TRBJ1-1, with D maybe TRBD1 (6 bases). Looked up from germline, CDR1 is MDHEN and CDR2 is SYDVKM. The CDR3 totals 16 residues. Trimming removed 2 bases from V and 4 bases from J, with 17 bases in between. In nucleotides, the CDR3 is TGTGCCAGCAGTTTACCGGGCAGGGGCCGTGGCACTGAAGCTTTCTTT. It encodes CASSLPGRGRGTEAFF.

The chain has TRBV21-1 and TRBJ2-4; no check of the table's D call, TRBD2, against the DNA was made. TRBV21-1 is described as a pseudogene. The CDR3 runs to 20 residues. CDR3 in amino acids: CASSKGLAGVGGWAKNIQYF. CDR3 nucleotide sequence: TGTGCCAGCAGCAAAGGGTTAGCGGGAGTCGGGGGTTGGGCCAAAAACATTCAGTACTTC.

This clone was seen a few times. The V gene is TRBV19, the J gene TRBJ2-7, with D possibly matching TRBD1 (5 bases). V shed 4 bases and J shed 0 bases, with 10 bases lying between them. Germline lookup yields CDR1 LNHDA and CDR2 SQIVND (reference sequence). CDR3 length: 14 amino acids. CDR3 region: CASSTGHGSYEQYF. The CDR3 DNA sequence: TGTGCCAGTAGTACCGGACACGGCTCCTACGAGCAGTACTTC. Full variable domain (missing parts from reference TRBV19 and TRBJ2-7): DGGITQSPKYLFRKEGQNVTLSCEQNLNHDAMYWYRQDPGQGLRLIYYSQIVNDFQKGDIAEGYSVSREKKESFPLTVTSAQKNPTAFYLCASSTGHGSYEQYFGPGTRLTVT.

The chain recombines TRBV5-4 with TRBJ2-2; the D gene is possibly TRBD2 (5 bases). Germline-derived CDR1 and CDR2 are SGHNT and YYREEE (reference sequence). The V gene lost 4 bases and the J gene lost 2 bases, with 21 bases spanning the gap. The CDR3 loop spans 18 amino acids. CDR3 protein: CASSALRGSSYNTGELFF. As DNA, the CDR3 is TGTGCCAGCAGCGCCCTTAGAGGGTCCTCCTACAACACCGGGGAGCTGTTTTTT.

The chain combines TRBV6-1 with TRBJ1-3; 8 nucleotides line up with TRBD1. The CDR3 loop spans 15 amino acids. After removal of 3 bases from V and 8 bases from J, the junction contained 9 bases not matched to a gene. The germline V gene has CDR1 MNHNS and CDR2 SASEGT. The CDR3 loop is CASSDAGGAGDTIYF. CDR3 DNA: TGTGCCAGCAGTGATGCAGGGGGCGCGGGAGACACCATATATTTT.

The CDR3 nucleotides read TGTGCCAGCAGCCGAAACAGGTTCGACAATGAGCAGTTCTTC. Translating gives CASSRNRFDNEQFF. This chain joins TRBV11-2 and TRBJ2-1, with a possible D match to TRBD1 (5 bases). Germline V gene lookup returns CDR1 SGHAT and CDR2 FQNNGV. Trimming left V 5 bases short and J 5 bases short, with 13 bases between. This CDR3 is built from 14 residues.

The chain recombines TRBV7-3 with TRBJ2-1; 11 bases match TRBD1. This CDR3 is 12 amino acids long. The J segment lost 15 bases and the V segment lost 5 bases, leaving 6 bases of the junction unmatched. Germline assignment: CDR1 SGHTA and CDR2 FQGTGA. The CDR3 loop is CASSTGQGARFF. The CDR3 DNA reads as TGTGCCAGCAGCACCGGACAGGGGGCGCGGTTCTTC.

The V and J genes are TRBV6-4 and TRBJ2-1, with 12 bases aligning to TRBD2. This CDR3 is built from 19 residues. V shed 6 bases, J shed 1 base, and the junction held 13 bases outside the gene matches. The germline V gene has CDR1 MRHNA and CDR2 SNTAGT. CDR3 region: CASRETSGSYWSSYNEQFF. The CDR3, as DNA: TGTGCCAGCAGAGAGACTAGCGGGAGCTATTGGAGTTCCTACAATGAGCAGTTCTTC.

This clone was seen just once. V and J are TRBV5-1 and TRBJ1-1, with 7 bases fitting TRBD1. Germline-derived CDR1 and CDR2 are SGHRS and YFSETQ. With V trimmed by 1 base and J by 5 bases, 8 bases remained unmatched. The CDR3 totals 15 residues. The CDR3 DNA is TGCGCCAGCAGCTTGAGGCAGGGGGAGTCTACTGAAGCTTTCTTT. Encoded protein: CASSLRQGESTEAFF.

The chain is built from TRBV19 and TRBJ1-5; 12 bases are a match to TRBD1. From germline, CDR1 is LNHDA and CDR2 SQIVND (reference sequence). Germline trimming cut 7 bases from V and 6 bases from J; bases unmatched to any gene: 7. This CDR3 region has 15 residues. CDR3 protein: CASTGTGGLFQPQHF. The CDR3 DNA sequence: TGTGCCAGTACGGGGACAGGGGGCTTGTTTCAGCCCCAGCATTTT.

The chain has TRBV2 and TRBJ2-3; 8 nucleotides line up with TRBD2. Germline CDR1 and CDR2: SNHLY and FYNNEI. This CDR3 region has 14 residues. Losses at the gene ends were 10 bases for V and 1 base for J; bases not matched to a gene: 7. The CDR3 sequence is CATERERGTDTQYF. In DNA form, the CDR3 reads TGTGCCACAGAGCGGGAGAGGGGCACAGATACGCAGTATTTT.

V usage is TRBV4-1 and J usage is TRBJ1-4; no reliable D call. Germline assignment: CDR1 MGHRA and CDR2 YSYEKL. Trimming left V 4 bases short and J 7 bases short, with 4 bases between. This CDR3 has 11 amino acids. The CDR3 DNA is TGCGCCAGCAGCCCGGGTGAAAAACTGTTTTTT. Protein product: CASSPGEKLFF.

This rearrangement joins TRBV6-2 or TRBV6-3 to TRBJ1-5, with D perhaps matching TRBD1 (6 bases). V shed 3 bases and J shed 7 bases, with 19 bases lying between them. CDR3 length: 16 residues. The V gene's germline CDR1 is MNHEY and CDR2 SVGEGT. The CDR3 coding sequence is TGTGCCAGCAGTTATTCGAGGACAGCTCTGGGACAGCCCCAGCATTTT. It codes for CASSYSRTALGQPQHF.